The clone carrying this T cell receptor beta chain was seen many times. This specimen belongs to a study of identical twins. TCRdb ran MiXCR on the 5' RACE reads and lists one entry per CDR3 protein. The sample carries roughly 230,000 distinct CDR3 sequences, 6.5% to 9.5% recorded once. CDR1 is LNHNV, CDR2 YYDKDF, per germline (reference sequence). The CDR3 is 15 amino acids. The germline V and J ends were trimmed by 0 bases and 1 base, with 6 bases remaining between them. This sample was shared with a second study, whose subject was yellow fever vaccine responses in identical twins.

The chain combines TRBV15 with TRBJ2-2; D possibly corresponds to TRBD1 (5 bases). The material sequenced was CD8+ T cells sorted from blood. This TCR was sampled from a woman younger than 30 in good health. CDR3 loop: CATSRDRENTGELFF. The CDR3, as DNA: TGTGCCACCAGCAGAGACAGGGAGAACACCGGGGAGCTGTTTTTT. Based on the CDR3 plus reference TRBV15 and TRBJ2-2, the full variable domain is DAMVIQNPRYQVTQFGKPVTLSCSQTLNHNVMYWYQQKSSQAPKLLFHYYDKDFNNEADTPDNFQSRRPNTSFCFLDIRSPGLGDTAMYLCATSRDRENTGELFFGEGSRLTVL.